The present T cell receptor (beta chain) was sequenced within a study of early T cells in non-severe SARS-CoV-2 infection. Whole-study context: The chains were unpaired, and the sequenced material was bulk RNA from unsorted whole blood.

Germline V lookup: CDR1 LNHNV, CDR2 YYDKDF (reference sequence). V dropped 7 bases and J dropped 9; count of bases not matched to a gene: 6. This CDR3 has 13 amino acids. Individual cDNA molecules received unique molecular identifiers. One entry per CDR3 protein, called by TCRdb with MiXCR from the 5' RACE reads. The profile shows approximately 76,000 distinct CDR3 sequences, 9.5% to 13% of them singletons. Source material: whole blood. The rearrangement joins TRBV15 to TRBJ1-6; 7 bases map to TRBD1. This receptor was obtained from an adult who was a healthcare worker with PCR-confirmed SARS-CoV-2 infection or an uninfected control (not recorded which). The CDR3 loop reads CATNPYRGSPLHF. The CDR3 nucleotides read TGTGCCACCAACCCGTACAGGGGTTCACCCCTCCACTTT.